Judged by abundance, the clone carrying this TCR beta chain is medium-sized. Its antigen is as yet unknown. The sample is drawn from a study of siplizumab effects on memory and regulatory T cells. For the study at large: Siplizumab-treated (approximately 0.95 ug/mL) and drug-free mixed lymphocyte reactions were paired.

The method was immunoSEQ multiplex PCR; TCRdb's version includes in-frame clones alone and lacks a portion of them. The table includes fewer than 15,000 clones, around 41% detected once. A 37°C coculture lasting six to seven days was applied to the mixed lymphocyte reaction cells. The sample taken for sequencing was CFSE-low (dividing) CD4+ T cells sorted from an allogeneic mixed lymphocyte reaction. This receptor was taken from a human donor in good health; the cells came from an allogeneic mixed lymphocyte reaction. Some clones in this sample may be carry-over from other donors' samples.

The CDR3 protein is CSVSVGNTGELFF. CDR3 in DNA: TGCAGCGTTTCTGTAGGGAACACCGGGGAGCTGTTTTTT. The J gene is TRBJ2-2, the V gene TRBV29-1; D gene ambiguous. This CDR3 is built from 13 residues. Trimming stripped 5 bases from V and 1 base from J, with 8 bases between. Germline values: CDR1 SQVTM, CDR2 ANQGSEA.